The clone carrying this T cell receptor (beta chain) appeared a few times. Authors' data handling: Counts of nucleated cells, estimated from reference gene primer amplification, were obtained. The assay was immunoSEQ multiplex PCR, and TCRdb's table has in-frame clones only and misses some. V, J and clone size are those of that table, while D and trimming were read from the DNA. The table shows 200,000 to 300,000 clones, with roughly 76% occurring only once. One Seattle source followed patients from active infection through their disease course. CDR3 size: 14 residues. Germline values: CDR1 LGHDT, CDR2 YNNKEL (reference sequence). The V end was cut by 5 bases, the J end by 3 bases, with 14 bases between. This specimen belongs to a study of blood T cell repertoires in COVID-19. Study as a whole: Samples of COVID-19 (acute and convalescent) were obtained from the United States, Italy and Spain.

The sample was peripheral blood. The source of this sequence is a woman aged 80 or older with COVID-19, enrolled during active disease. The chain recombines TRBV3-1 (or the pseudogene TRBV3-2) with TRBJ2-7; possible D gene TRBD1, 6 bases. The CDR3 reads CASSWDNGFYEQYF. Here the CDR3 DNA reads TGTGCCAGCAGCTGGGACAACGGATTCTACGAGCAGTACTTC.